Following are 18 T cell receptor beta chains from one sample sequenced in a study of T cell responses to AZD1222 COVID-19 vaccine. The data were produced by immunoSEQ multiplex PCR, yet TCRdb's version contains in-frame clones alone and is incomplete. The top ten clones hold roughly 26% of a sample with under 200,000 clones, 88% of them seen once. Material: peripheral blood, obtained 28 days after the second AZD1222 dose. These receptors came from an adult who received the AZD1222 COVID-19 vaccine.

V usage is TRBV5-1 and J usage is TRBJ2-5, with D tentatively TRBD1 or TRBD2 (5 bases each). There are 16 residues in the CDR3. Germline CDR1 and CDR2: SGHRS and YFSETQ. V shed 2 bases and J shed 1 base, with 15 bases lying between them. The CDR3 DNA is TGCGCCAGCAGCTTCGGGGCGGGCACGTTCCAAGAGACCCAGTACTTC. Its translation: CASSFGAGTFQETQYF.

The chain combines TRBV19 with TRBJ1-6; TRBD1 matches 7 bases. Losses at the gene ends were 4 bases for V and 7 bases for J; bases not matched to a gene: 4. Germline assignment: CDR1 LNHDA and CDR2 SQIVND (reference sequence). The length of the CDR3 is 14 residues. CDR3: CASSRTGTNSPLHF. Written as DNA, the CDR3 is TGTGCCAGTAGTAGGACAGGCACCAATTCACCCCTCCACTTT.

The chain combines TRBV29-1 with TRBJ2-7; possibly TRBD1 or TRBD2 for D (6 bases each). CDR1 is SQVTM, CDR2 ANQGSEA, per germline. This CDR3 region has 11 residues. V dropped 5 bases and J dropped 4 bases, with 9 bases sitting between them. This CDR3 reads CSVIGGYEQYF. CDR3 DNA sequence: TGCAGCGTTATAGGGGGGTACGAGCAGTACTTC.

The genes are TRBV6-5 and TRBJ2-1; 8 positions match TRBD2. CDR3 length equals 12 residues. Germline CDR1 MNHEY, CDR2 SVGAGI. V lost 8 bases, J lost 4 bases, and 1 base stayed unmatched. CDR3 amino acids: CASGLAYNEQFF. CDR3 nucleotide sequence: TGTGCCAGCGGACTAGCATACAATGAGCAGTTCTTC.

The rearrangement links TRBV30 to TRBJ1-3; TRBD1 aligns across 7 bases. This CDR3 has 15 amino acids. Germline lookup yields CDR1 GTSNPN and CDR2 SVGIG (reference sequence). V lost 5 bases to trimming and J lost 7 bases; unmatched junction nucleotides: 14. The CDR3 here is CAWELKQTGWNTIYF. The CDR3, as DNA: TGTGCCTGGGAACTAAAACAGACAGGGTGGAACACCATATATTTT. Looking up the rest from reference TRBV30 and TRBJ1-3 gives the full variable domain: SQTIHQWPATLVQPVGSPLSLECTVEGTSNPNLYWYRQAAGRGLQLLFYSVGIGQISSEVPQNLSASRPQDRQFILSSKKLLLSDSGFYLCAWELKQTGWNTIYFGEGSWLTVV.

The J gene is TRBJ2-7, the V gene TRBV12-3 or TRBV12-4, with D hard to call. Trimming took 6 bases from V and 2 from J, leaving 5 bases between them. The CDR3 covers 11 residues. The CDR3 region is CASSTAYEQYF. The CDR3 DNA reads TGTGCCAGCAGCACAGCCTACGAGCAGTACTTC.

This chain joins TRBV5-6 and TRBJ2-1; D gene unclear. Germline V gene sequence: CDR1 SGHDT, CDR2 YYEEEE. The V gene lost 1 base and the J gene lost 0 bases, with 5 bases spanning the gap. The CDR3 contains 14 residues. CDR3 bases: TGTGCCAGCAGCTTGAAGAGCTCCTACAATGAGCAGTTCTTC. It is translated as CASSLKSSYNEQFF.

The V gene is TRBV15, the J gene TRBJ2-7; D not resolved. Germline V gene lookup returns CDR1 LNHNV and CDR2 YYDKDF (reference sequence). This CDR3 region has 12 residues. V was trimmed by 0 bases and J by 12 bases, leaving 12 bases between them. The CDR3 spells CATSRERHRGYF. The DNA for the CDR3 is TGTGCCACCAGCAGAGAGCGCCATCGCGGGTACTTC.

This clone showed up just a few times. The chain joins TRBV5-4 to TRBJ1-4; D unresolved. Trimming took off 4 bases at V and 7 bases at J, with 11 bases between the two ends. The CDR3 sequence is 13 residues long. Germline CDR1 reads SGHNT; CDR2 reads YYREEE (reference sequence). CDR3 residues: CASSAGLVEKLFF. The CDR3 DNA reads as TGTGCCAGCAGCGCCGGACTGGTTGAAAAACTGTTTTTT.

The rearrangement links TRBV11-2 to TRBJ1-4; TRBD1 might be the D (5 bases). Germline CDR1 SGHAT, CDR2 FQNNGV. Trimming pared 6 bases from V and 8 bases from J, leaving 10 bases between. This CDR3 comprises 12 residues. CDR3: CASSSWGEKLFF. The DNA for the CDR3 is TGTGCCAGCAGTTCGTGGGGGGAAAAACTGTTTTTT.

The chain couples TRBV7-2 to TRBJ2-7, with 13 bases fitting TRBD2. The CDR3 has 14 residues. CDR1 SGHTA and CDR2 FQGNSA come from the germline V gene. The J segment lost 6 bases and the V segment lost 5 bases, leaving 4 bases of the junction unmatched. CDR3 in DNA: TGTGCCAGCAGCCTCGGACTAGCGGGAGCCGAGCAGTACTTC. This encodes CASSLGLAGAEQYF.

The chain is built from TRBV7-6 and TRBJ1-2; no reliable D call. The CDR3 is 13 amino acids. V gave up 5 bases and J gave up 2 bases, with 9 bases separating them. Germline lookup yields CDR1 SGHVS and CDR2 FNYEAQ. CDR3 loop: CASSRMGNYGYTF. DNA of the CDR3: TGTGCCAGCAGCCGCATGGGGAACTATGGCTACACCTTC.

The V gene is TRBV4-2, the J gene TRBJ2-7, with 13 nucleotides matching TRBD2. From germline, CDR1 is LGHNA and CDR2 YNFKEQ. The CDR3 length is 17 residues. V shed 2 bases, J shed 0 bases, and the junction held 4 bases outside the gene matches. In DNA form, the CDR3 reads TGTGCCAGCAGCCAACGGACTAGCGGGAGACTCTCCTACGAGCAGTACTTC. Protein sequence: CASSQRTSGRLSYEQYF.

The chain couples TRBV5-1 to TRBJ2-1; 7 nucleotides align to TRBD1. CDR3 length: 13 residues. Losses at the gene ends were 4 bases for V and 5 bases for J; bases not matched to a gene: 3. Germline V lookup: CDR1 SGHRS, CDR2 YFSETQ. The CDR3 reads CASSPDRDNEQFF. The CDR3 nucleotides are TGCGCCAGCAGCCCCGACAGGGACAATGAGCAGTTCTTC. Supplemented by reference TRBV5-1 and TRBJ2-1, the full variable domain reads KAGVTQTPRYLIKTRGQQVTLSCSPISGHRSVSWYQQTPGQGLQFLFEYFSETQRNKGNFPGRFSGRQFSNSRSEMNVSTLELGDSALYLCASSPDRDNEQFFGPGTRLTVL.

This rearrangement joins TRBV5-1 to TRBJ2-7; D is ambiguous. The V and J ends lost 4 bases and 4 bases respectively, with 12 bases between them. The CDR3 sequence is 13 residues long. Germline CDR1 reads SGHRS; CDR2 reads YFSETQ. This CDR3 is CASSPPEAYEQYF. CDR3 nucleotides: TGCGCCAGCAGCCCCCCCGAGGCGTACGAGCAGTACTTC.

The chain employs TRBV6-4 and TRBJ1-6; 9 nucleotides match TRBD1. CDR1 is MRHNA, CDR2 SNTAGT, per germline. This CDR3 has 14 residues. V lost 5 bases to trimming and J lost 8 bases; unmatched junction nucleotides: 4. The CDR3: CASSRDREDSPLHF. The CDR3 coding sequence is TGTGCCAGCAGTCGGGACAGGGAGGATTCACCCCTCCACTTT.

This chain joins TRBV28 and TRBJ2-3; 7 positions match TRBD1. This CDR3 has 16 amino acids. Unmatched junction bases numbered 12, after V lost 6 bases and J lost 3 bases. Germline V gene sequence: CDR1 MDHEN, CDR2 SYDVKM. The CDR3 DNA reads as TGTGCCAGCAGCCCCCGTGAACAGGGGAGAACAGATACGCAGTATTTT. Translated: CASSPREQGRTDTQYF.

This clone was seen repeatedly, ten times or more. The chain recombines TRBV6-5 with TRBJ2-1; 9 positions match TRBD2. J gave up 5 bases and V 2 bases, and 7 bases lay outside the gene matches. This CDR3 comprises 16 residues. Germline lookup yields CDR1 MNHEY and CDR2 SVGAGI. Here the CDR3 reads CASSYGPSGADNEQFF. In nucleotides, the CDR3 is TGTGCCAGCAGTTACGGTCCTAGCGGGGCCGACAATGAGCAGTTCTTC.